This T cell receptor (beta chain) derives from a study of blood T cell repertoires in COVID-19. Study overall: Acute-phase and convalescent COVID-19 samples originated in the United States, Italy and Spain.

Participants were aged about 18 to 90 years, lived in under 30 US areas, and enrolled virtually. Methods used by the authors: Reference gene primer amplification yielded estimated nucleated cell counts. This table comes from immunoSEQ multiplex PCR, and its TCRdb copy is limited to in-frame clones, with some not included. The DNA gave D and trimming, while V, J and clone size come from that table. The sample comprises hundreds of thousands of clones, around 81% of which are singletons, and less than 8% rests with the top ten. The J segment lost 4 bases and the V segment lost 6 bases, leaving 6 bases of the junction unmatched. Germline CDR1 and CDR2: LNHDA and SQIVND (reference sequence). The CDR3 is made up of 15 amino acids.

This receptor was obtained from a woman between 40 and 55 years old with acute COVID-19. The gene calls are TRBV19 and TRBJ1-5, with 10 bases fitting TRBD1. Sample: PBMCs or T cells enriched from blood (not recorded which). The CDR3 sequence: CASSRTGGQNQPQHF. The CDR3 nucleotides read TGTGCCAGTAGCCGGACAGGGGGACAGAATCAGCCCCAGCATTTT. Supplemented by reference TRBV19 and TRBJ1-5, the full variable domain reads DGGITQSPKYLFRKEGQNVTLSCEQNLNHDAMYWYRQDPGQGLRLIYYSQIVNDFQKGDIAEGYSVSREKKESFPLTVTSAQKNPTAFYLCASSRTGGQNQPQHFGDGTRLSIL.